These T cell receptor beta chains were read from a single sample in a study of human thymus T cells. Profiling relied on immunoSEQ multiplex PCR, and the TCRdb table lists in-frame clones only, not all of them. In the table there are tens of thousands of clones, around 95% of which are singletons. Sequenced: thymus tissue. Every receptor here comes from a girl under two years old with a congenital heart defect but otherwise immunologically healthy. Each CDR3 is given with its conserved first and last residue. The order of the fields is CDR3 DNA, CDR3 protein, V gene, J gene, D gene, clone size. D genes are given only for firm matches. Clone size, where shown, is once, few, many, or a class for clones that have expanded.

TGTGCCAGCAGCTTAAACAGGCAATATGGCTACACCTTC	CASSLNRQYGYTF	TRBV7-2	TRBJ1-2	.	.
TGTGCCAGCAGCCCCTCTGGGGCAGGGGCCTCCAATGAGCAGTTCTTC	CASSPSGAGASNEQFF	TRBV7-6	TRBJ2-1	.	.
TGTGCCAGCAGCTTAAGACCTAAGGCTGACCAAGAGACCCAGTACTTC	CASSLRPKADQETQYF	TRBV7-6	TRBJ2-5	.	.
TGTGCCAGCAGCTCCATACCGGTTCACTTTCCCCGTGGCACTGAAGCTTTCTTT	CASSSIPVHFPRGTEAFF	TRBV7-9	TRBJ1-1	.	.
TGCGCCAGCAGCCAAGATTCCAGTCGAGGCTACGAGCAGTACTTC	CASSQDSSRGYEQYF	TRBV4-1	TRBJ2-7	.	.
TGTGCCAGCAGCGTAGTTAGAACCGGGGAGCTGTTTTTT	CASSVVRTGELFF	TRBV9	TRBJ2-2	.	.
TGTGCCAGCAGCCAAGATGAGGGGTTCCACCCCCCCACTGAAGCTTTCTTT	CASSQDEGFHPPTEAFF	TRBV4-2	TRBJ1-1	.	.
TGTGCCAGCCCGGGAAAGACCTACGAGCAGTACTTC	CASPGKTYEQYF	TRBV25-1	TRBJ2-7	.	few
TGTGCCAGCAGCTTAATGGGGCGGGGAGAAAACATTCAGTACTTC	CASSLMGRGENIQYF	TRBV7-8	TRBJ2-4	.	.
TGTGCCTGGAGTGGCGGGGTCCCGAATAGCAATCAGCCCCAGCATTTT	CAWSGGVPNSNQPQHF	TRBV30	TRBJ1-5	.	.
TGTGCCAGCAGCTCCGGACCCAATCAGCCCCAGCATTTT	CASSSGPNQPQHF	TRBV11-3	TRBJ1-5	.	.
TGCGCCAGCAGCCATGGAACCGGGGAGCTGTTTTTT	CASSHGTGELFF	TRBV4-3	TRBJ2-2	.	.
TGTGCCAGCAGTTTCAACAGGGGGATCGGGGAGCTGTTTTTT	CASSFNRGIGELFF	TRBV6-1	TRBJ2-2	TRBD1	.
TGTGCCTGGAGTCCTCGGGGTGCCCCGAACACTGAAGCTTTCTTT	CAWSPRGAPNTEAFF	TRBV30	TRBJ1-1	.	.
TGTGCCAGCTCACCACCTTCGGTGGACCGCCTCGGGACTGAAGCTTTCTTT	CASSPPSVDRLGTEAFF	TRBV18	TRBJ1-1	.	once
TGTGCCACCAGCAAGGTGGGACAAGAAGCCAACGTCCTGACTTTC	CATSKVGQEANVLTF	TRBV15	TRBJ2-6	.	.
TGTGCCTGGAGTGTACTTCCAACAAGATACGGCTACACCTTC	CAWSVLPTRYGYTF	TRBV30	TRBJ1-2	.	.
TGCGCCAGCAGCTTGTCGGGGGCAGGGAATGAAAAACTGTTTTTT	CASSLSGAGNEKLFF	TRBV5-1	TRBJ1-4	.	.
TGTGCCAACGACAGAGAAGCTTTCTTT	CANDREAFF	TRBV10-3	TRBJ1-1	.	few
TGTGCCAGCAGCTTTAGGCAGGGGGTCGACGAGCAGTACTTC	CASSFRQGVDEQYF	TRBV5-8	TRBJ2-7	TRBD1	.
TGTGCCAGCAGTGAAGCGGTTACAGGACAGGGGAAGGATGAAAAACTGTTTTTT	CASSEAVTGQGKDEKLFF	TRBV6-1	TRBJ1-4	TRBD1	.
TGTGCCAGCTCACCCGTCCCGGACAGGTATTATGGCTACACCTTC	CASSPVPDRYYGYTF	TRBV18	TRBJ1-2	TRBD1	.
TGTGCCAGCAGCTCATACAGGGAGGCAACTAATGAAAAACTGTTTTTT	CASSSYREATNEKLFF	TRBV5-8	TRBJ1-4	.	.
TGCGCCAGCAGCCAAGATGACTCCCCGTACGATGAGCAGTTCTTC	CASSQDDSPYDEQFF	TRBV4-3	TRBJ2-1	.	.
TGTGCCAGCAGTCACTCCGACAGGGGGGTCTATGGCTACACCTTC	CASSHSDRGVYGYTF	TRBV6-6	TRBJ1-2	TRBD1	.
TGTGCCAGCAGTTTGTACCCCCGGTCAGGGGATTTATATGGCTACACCTTC	CASSLYPRSGDLYGYTF	TRBV28	TRBJ1-2	.	once
TGTGCCAGCAGCGGGGGACATAGCAATTCACCCCTCCACTTT	CASSGGHSNSPLHF	TRBV14	TRBJ1-6	.	.
TGTGCCAGCAGCCCCCCAGAGGGACTAGCGGACTACGAGCAGTACTTC	CASSPPEGLADYEQYF	TRBV7-6	TRBJ2-7	TRBD2	.
TGTGCCAGCAGTGGACACAGGAAGGAGCAGTACTTC	CASSGHRKEQYF	TRBV25-1	TRBJ2-7	.	.
TGTGCCAGCAGCCTGGACAGGAACACTGAAGCTTTCTTT	CASSLDRNTEAFF	TRBV6-5	TRBJ1-1	.	.
TGTGCCAGCAGTTTCCTAGCGGGAGTATCCACGCCCTACAATGAGCAGTTCTTC	CASSFLAGVSTPYNEQFF	TRBV27	TRBJ2-1	TRBD2	.
TGCGCCAGCAGCCAATCTCCAGGGCACACCGGGGAGCTGTTTTTT	CASSQSPGHTGELFF	TRBV4-1	TRBJ2-2	.	.
TGCGCCAGCAGCTTGGTAGTTCAGGGGGGAACTGACACTGAAGCTTTCTTT	CASSLVVQGGTDTEAFF	TRBV5-1	TRBJ1-1	TRBD1	.
TGTGCCAGCAGTGGGGTAGCGGGAGGGATCAATGAGCAGTTCTTC	CASSGVAGGINEQFF	TRBV6-4	TRBJ2-1	TRBD2	.
TGTGCCAGCAAGTACGGTAGCGGCTACGAGCAGTACTTC	CASKYGSGYEQYF	TRBV6-1	TRBJ2-7	.	.
TGTGCCAGCAGCTCGGACGGCCACTCTGGAAACACCATATATTTT	CASSSDGHSGNTIYF	TRBV5-6	TRBJ1-3	.	.
TGTGCCAGCAGGCCCCTAGCGGCGGGGGTCACTGAAGCTTTCTTT	CASRPLAAGVTEAFF	TRBV7-2	TRBJ1-1	.	.
TGTGCCAGCGGCCGACAGGCGGCGCAGTATTTT	CASGRQAAQYF	TRBV2	TRBJ2-3	.	once
TGTGCCAGCAGCTCACATTCCAGGGCAAAGTTC	CASSSHSRAKF	TRBV7-2	TRBJ1-2	.	.